This passage covers 26 T cell receptor beta chains from one sample sequenced in a study of T cell responses to AZD1222 COVID-19 vaccine. Sequenced by immunoSEQ multiplex PCR; TCRdb stores in-frame clones only, minus some. The repertoire consists of approximately 140,000 clones, with 70% to 90% occurring once and the leading ten covering about 3%. The sample was peripheral blood, taken on day 0 of AZD1222 vaccination. The receptors stem from an adult in good health.

The chain uses TRBV5-1 and TRBJ2-5; 8 positions agree with TRBD2. The germline V gene encodes CDR1 SGHRS and CDR2 YFSETQ. Losses at the gene ends were 1 base for V and 5 bases for J; bases not matched to a gene: 7. The CDR3 is 15 amino acids. The CDR3 nucleotides read TGCGCCAGCAGCTTGACCGGGAGGGCCGGGGAGACCCAGTACTTC. Protein product: CASSLTGRAGETQYF.

This chain uses TRBV10-3 with TRBJ2-7, with D perhaps matching TRBD2 (7 bases). There are 16 residues in the CDR3. Trimming took off 3 bases at V and 3 bases at J, with 18 bases between the two ends. Germline CDR1 reads ENHRY; CDR2 reads SYGVKD. The CDR3 coding sequence is TGTGCCATCAGTGATCCCGGCCGGGGGGCTGGCTACGAGCAGTACTTC. Encoded protein: CAISDPGRGAGYEQYF.

The chain recombines TRBV7-6 with TRBJ1-4; 7 nucleotides align to TRBD1. The CDR3 covers 13 residues. V dropped 4 bases and J dropped 8; count of bases not matched to a gene: 4. The germline V gene has CDR1 SGHVS and CDR2 FNYEAQ. In DNA form, the CDR3 reads TGTGCCAGCAGCTCAGGGGGGAAGGAAAAACTGTTTTTT. It yields the protein CASSSGGKEKLFF.

CDR3 DNA: TGTGCCAGCAGCCCCGCGGGAGGGCGTGGCACCGGGGAGCTGTTTTTT. Its translation: CASSPAGGRGTGELFF. The V gene is TRBV7-7, the J gene TRBJ2-2; 9 positions match TRBD2. Per germline, CDR1 SSHAT and CDR2 FNYEAQ (reference sequence). The V gene end was trimmed by 5 bases and the J gene end by 4 bases; junction bases not matched to a gene: 8. This CDR3 comprises 16 residues.

V usage is TRBV6-5 and J usage is TRBJ2-1; no firm D call. The CDR3 is 15 amino acids. V was trimmed by 6 bases and J by 4 bases, leaving 16 bases between them. Germline CDR1 and CDR2: MNHEY and SVGAGI. CDR3 residues: CASSPSGRFYNEQFF. The CDR3 nucleotides are TGTGCCAGCAGCCCATCAGGTCGCTTTTACAATGAGCAGTTCTTC.

This CDR3 reads CASSLDAGWGQETQYF. As DNA, the CDR3 is TGTGCCAGCAGTTTAGACGCGGGTTGGGGCCAAGAGACCCAGTACTTC. The V call is TRBV28, the J call TRBJ2-5, with D possibly matching TRBD2 (5 bases). The CDR3 extends over 16 amino acids. Germline CDR1 and CDR2: MDHEN and SYDVKM. The V end lost 2 bases, the J end lost 1 base, and 14 bases lay between the germline ends.

This sequence joins TRBV7-9 and TRBJ1-2; TRBD1 is a possible D gene (6 bases). V lost 4 bases to trimming and J lost 7 bases, with 13 bases between them. The CDR3 consists of 13 residues. Germline CDR1 reads SEHNR; CDR2 reads FQNEAQ (reference sequence). In DNA form, the CDR3 reads TGTGCCAGCAGCTCAACAGGGACGGGTGGCTACACCTTC. Amino acid sequence: CASSSTGTGGYTF.

V and J are TRBV18 and TRBJ2-5, with D hard to call. Trimming shortened V by 2 bases and J by 4 bases, and 5 bases separated the two germline ends. This CDR3 has 12 amino acids. The germline V gene has CDR1 KGHSH and CDR2 LQKENI. DNA of the CDR3: TGTGCCAGCTCACCAAGAGTAGAGACCCAGTACTTC. Its translation: CASSPRVETQYF.

The chain employs TRBV28 and TRBJ2-5, with 12 bases identical to TRBD2. This CDR3 spans 18 amino acids. CDR1 MDHEN and CDR2 SYDVKM come from the germline V gene. After removal of 3 bases from V and 2 bases from J, the junction contained 10 bases not matched to a gene. The chain's CDR3 is CASSFLAGGPLEQETQYF. CDR3 DNA: TGTGCCAGCAGTTTCCTAGCGGGAGGGCCTTTGGAGCAAGAGACCCAGTACTTC.

The chain is built from TRBV2 and TRBJ2-6; D unresolved. The CDR3 contains 15 residues. Trimming stripped 6 bases from V and 0 bases from J, with 9 bases between. Germline CDR1 SNHLY, CDR2 FYNNEI. CDR3 coding DNA: TGTGCCAGCAGGGGCGAGGCCTCTGGGGCCAACGTCCTGACTTTC. Translated, it gives CASRGEASGANVLTF.

The chain couples TRBV7-2 to TRBJ2-3; 9 positions match TRBD1. Germline loops: CDR1 SGHTA, CDR2 FQGNSA. The CDR3 covers 15 residues. The ends lost 3 bases at V and 7 bases at J; junction bases unmatched: 8. The CDR3 loop is CASSFRGTGPHTQYF. DNA of the CDR3: TGTGCCAGCAGCTTTCGCGGGACAGGGCCACATACGCAGTATTTT.

Only one count was recorded for this clone. The chain has TRBV6-1 and TRBJ1-5, with 7 bases aligning to TRBD1. V trimming: 6 bases; J trimming: 2 bases; junction bases outside the gene matches: 7. This CDR3 has 15 residues. Germline-derived CDR1 and CDR2 are MNHNS and SASEGT. DNA of the CDR3: TGTGCCAGCAGCTCCGACAGGGTAGGCAATCAGCCCCAGCATTTT. Translating gives CASSSDRVGNQPQHF.

Only one count was recorded for this clone. The V call is TRBV6-1, the J call TRBJ2-1; D remains ambiguous. The CDR3 is made up of 12 amino acids. The ends were cut back, 3 bases at V and 4 bases at J, with 4 bases in the middle. Germline loops: CDR1 MNHNS, CDR2 SASEGT. The CDR3 DNA sequence: TGTGCCAGCAGTGAGAAGTACAATGAGCAGTTCTTC. Its translation is CASSEKYNEQFF.

The chain joins TRBV11-2 to TRBJ2-7; D is possibly TRBD2 (6 bases). Germline V lookup: CDR1 SGHAT, CDR2 FQNNGV. V lost 1 base to trimming and J lost 2 bases, with 15 bases between them. The CDR3 sequence is 16 residues long. The CDR3 bases are TGTGCCAGCAGCTTAGGATGGGCAGGGAGGACCTACGAGCAGTACTTC. Its translation: CASSLGWAGRTYEQYF.

The chain couples TRBV5-4 to TRBJ2-7, with 14 positions matching TRBD2. J gave up 5 bases and V 3 bases, and 1 base lay outside the gene matches. Germline V gene data show CDR1 as SGHNT and CDR2 as YYREEE (reference sequence). There are 14 residues in the CDR3. CDR3: CASSSGLAGDEQYF. The CDR3 DNA is TGTGCCAGCAGCTCGGGACTAGCGGGAGACGAGCAGTACTTC.

This clone appeared a single time. The V gene is TRBV6-2 or TRBV6-3, the J gene TRBJ1-2; D unclear. V was shortened by 5 bases and J by 5 bases, with 18 bases between the two germline ends. The CDR3 is 15 amino acids. Germline-derived CDR1 and CDR2 are MNHEY and SVGEGT. The CDR3 reads CASSQDISIKYGYTF. CDR3 bases: TGTGCCAGCAGTCAAGACATCAGCATAAAGTATGGCTACACCTTC.

The CDR3 reads CASSEGQGLLEQFF. CDR3 coding DNA: TGTGCCAGTAGTGAAGGACAGGGATTACTAGAGCAGTTCTTC. The chain employs TRBV19 and TRBJ2-1; 8 bases map to TRBD1. Unmatched junction bases numbered 10, after V lost 5 bases and J lost 10 bases. The CDR3 consists of 14 residues. Germline V CDR1 and CDR2: LNHDA, SQIVND (reference sequence).

CDR3 protein: CASNLENSNQPQHF. As DNA, the CDR3 is TGTGCCAGCAACTTAGAGAATAGCAATCAGCCCCAGCATTTT. This chain uses TRBV2 with TRBJ1-5; no firm D call. The germline V gene has CDR1 SNHLY and CDR2 FYNNEI. The CDR3 is 14 residues long. Trimming removed 7 bases at V and 0 bases at J, with 10 bases between.

This chain joins TRBV7-9 and TRBJ1-1, with TRBD1 matching 8 bases. Germline lookup yields CDR1 SEHNR and CDR2 FQNEAQ (reference sequence). Trimming at V came to 5 bases and at J to 2 bases, leaving 10 bases not matched to a gene. The CDR3 consists of 16 residues. CDR3 residues: CASSADRVDPNTEAFF. In nucleotides, the CDR3 is TGTGCCAGCAGCGCGGACAGGGTGGACCCTAACACTGAAGCTTTCTTT.

The rearrangement uses TRBV10-1 and TRBJ2-2; TRBD2 might be the D (7 bases). Germline CDR1 reads WNHNN; CDR2 reads SYGVQD (reference sequence). The CDR3 sequence is 20 residues long. V was clipped by 2 bases and J by 2 bases, with 24 bases between them. CDR3 nucleotides: TGCGCCAGCAGTGAGCCGAGCGGCGGGGGCCAAGAGACTAACACCGGGGAGCTGTTTTTT. This encodes CASSEPSGGGQETNTGELFF.

The V gene is TRBV10-3, the J gene TRBJ2-1, with TRBD2 matching 16 bases. V trimming: 3 bases; J trimming: 7 bases; junction bases outside the gene matches: 3. CDR1 is ENHRY, CDR2 SYGVKD, per germline. The CDR3 is made up of 16 amino acids. The CDR3 DNA reads as TGTGCCATCAGTGAAGGGACTAGCGGGAGGGAGAATGAGCAGTTCTTC. Translation gives CAISEGTSGRENEQFF.

The CDR3 DNA is TGTGCCAGCAGTTTAGCGGGGGAGAACACCGGGGAGCTGTTTTTT. Its protein product is CASSLAGENTGELFF. The chain is built from TRBV7-3 and TRBJ2-2; TRBD2 agrees at 9 bases. CDR3 size: 15 residues. With V trimmed by 6 bases and J by 1 base, 3 bases remained unmatched. Germline CDR1 SGHTA, CDR2 FQGTGA.

About this clone itself: A read error may be the cause here, since a much bigger clone is one base away. This sequence joins TRBV9 and TRBJ2-1; 10 bases map to TRBD2. The germline V gene encodes CDR1 SGDLS and CDR2 YYNGEE. Losses at the gene ends were 4 bases for V and 1 base for J; bases not matched to a gene: 5. CDR3 length: 16 amino acids. CDR3 region: CASSSVLAGSYNEQFF. For the CDR3, the DNA is TGTGCCAGCAGCTCCGTACTAGCGGGGTCCTACAATGAGCAGTTCTTC.

This clone was counted between two and nine times. The chain employs TRBV19 and TRBJ2-1; D not certain. CDR3 length: 15 amino acids. Germline V lookup: CDR1 LNHDA, CDR2 SQIVND (reference sequence). V was pared by 7 bases and J by 0 bases, with 13 bases between. Written as DNA, the CDR3 is TGTGCCAGTACTTCAGGCCAGAGCTCCTACAATGAGCAGTTCTTC. It codes for CASTSGQSSYNEQFF. Variable domain in full (rest from reference TRBV19 and TRBJ2-1): DGGITQSPKYLFRKEGQNVTLSCEQNLNHDAMYWYRQDPGQGLRLIYYSQIVNDFQKGDIAEGYSVSREKKESFPLTVTSAQKNPTAFYLCASTSGQSSYNEQFFGPGTRLTVL.

V gene TRBV6-5 combines with J gene TRBJ2-2; 10 bases are shared with TRBD1. This CDR3 contains 16 residues. The V gene end was trimmed by 2 bases and the J gene end by 5 bases; junction bases not matched to a gene: 5. Per the germline V gene, CDR1 is MNHEY and CDR2 is SVGAGI. CDR3 amino acids: CASSYRRTGGTGELFF. Here the CDR3 DNA reads TGTGCCAGCAGTTACCGACGGACAGGGGGAACCGGGGAGCTGTTTTTT.

This clone was detected only a few times. The chain joins TRBV3-1 (or the pseudogene TRBV3-2) to TRBJ2-3; D remains ambiguous. Germline CDR1 and CDR2: LGHDT and YNNKEL (reference sequence). Trimming took off 4 bases at V and 0 bases at J, with 8 bases between the two ends. The CDR3 is 14 amino acids. The DNA for the CDR3 is TGTGCCAGCAGCCTCGGACCCAGCACAGATACGCAGTATTTT. It specifies CASSLGPSTDTQYF.